These T cell receptor beta chains were read from a single sample in a study of blood T cell repertoires in COVID-19. This table comes from immunoSEQ multiplex PCR, and its TCRdb copy is limited to in-frame clones, with some not included. This table holds some 200,000 clones, about 80% found once. What was sequenced was peripheral blood. The receptors stem from a woman in her sixties or seventies with acute or convalescent COVID-19. Each CDR3 is given with its conserved first and last residue. A D gene is named only where the DNA matches it firmly. Clone size is shown for a subset of rows, as once, few, many or a class of expanded clone.

clone_size j_call d_call cdr3_length v_call cdr3_aa cdr3_nt
. TRBJ2-7 TRBD1 17 TRBV6-1 CASSAFFGTETSYEQYF TGTGCCAGCAGTGCTTTTTTCGGGACAGAAACCTCCTACGAGCAGTACTTC
. TRBJ2-7 TRBD1 17 TRBV4-1 CASSRAADGQGRHEQYF TGCGCCAGCAGCCGGGCAGCCGATGGACAGGGGAGGCACGAGCAGTACTTC
. TRBJ1-5 TRBD1 17 TRBV6-1 CASSALGTGKRDQPQHF TGTGCCAGCAGTGCACTAGGGACAGGGAAGCGGGATCAGCCCCAGCATTTT
. TRBJ1-2 . 17 TRBV3-1/TRBV3-2 CASSQDYRAGANYGYTF TGTGCCAGCAGCCAAGATTACAGGGCAGGCGCTAACTATGGCTACACCTTC
. TRBJ2-7 TRBD1 12 TRBV29-1 CSAAGQGREQYF TGCAGCGCCGCGGGACAGGGGCGCGAGCAGTACTTC
. TRBJ1-5 TRBD1 13 TRBV6-5 CASRGQLNQPQHF TGTGCCAGCAGGGGACAGCTAAATCAGCCCCAGCATTTT
few TRBJ1-2 TRBD1 14 TRBV2 CASRRQGAFDGYTF TGTGCCAGCAGAAGACAGGGGGCGTTCGATGGCTACACCTTC
. TRBJ2-7 TRBD2 13 TRBV12-3/TRBV12-4 CASQSGSWGEQYF TGTGCCAGCCAGAGCGGGAGTTGGGGCGAGCAGTACTTC
once TRBJ2-1 TRBD2 15 TRBV5-6 CASSPPGTSKTEQFF TGTGCCAGCAGCCCCCCCGGGACTAGTAAAACTGAGCAGTTCTTC
few TRBJ1-1 TRBD1 14 TRBV19 CASSIREGGPEAFF TGTGCCAGTAGTATAAGGGAAGGGGGCCCTGAAGCTTTCTTT
. TRBJ2-1 TRBD2 15 TRBV11-3 CASSKSGSSYNEQFF TGTGCCAGCAGCAAGAGCGGGAGCTCCTACAATGAGCAGTTCTTC
many TRBJ2-1 TRBD2 15 TRBV24-1 CATSDRSSGTDEQFF TGTGCCACCAGTGATCGGTCTAGCGGGACCGATGAGCAGTTCTTC
. TRBJ1-1 TRBD1 14 TRBV14 CASSFAGGDTEAFF TGTGCCAGCAGCTTTGCAGGGGGCGACACTGAAGCTTTCTTT
. TRBJ2-1 . 16 TRBV21-1 CASSKALVPSANEQFF TGTGCCAGCAGCAAAGCTCTAGTCCCTAGTGCCAATGAGCAGTTCTTC
. TRBJ1-6 . 15 TRBV10-3 CAISESLPRGSPLHF TGTGCCATCAGTGAGTCTTTACCGCGGGGATCACCCCTCCACTTT
. TRBJ2-2 . 16 TRBV25-1 CASSLGGAQGAGELFF TGTGCCAGCAGTCTAGGGGGGGCGCAAGGGGCCGGGGAGCTGTTTTTT
. TRBJ1-1 . 17 TRBV5-8 CASSLQGTPGLNTEAFF TGTGCCAGCAGCTTGCAAGGGACACCGGGATTGAACACTGAAGCTTTCTTT
. TRBJ2-7 . 16 TRBV7-2 CASSKGTGISLYEQYF TGTGCCAGCAGCAAAGGAACAGGGATTTCCCTTTACGAGCAGTACTTC
. TRBJ2-5 . 13 TRBV11-3 CASSPAQKETQYF TGTGCCAGCAGCCCCGCCCAGAAAGAGACCCAGTACTTC
. TRBJ2-4 TRBD2 13 TRBV5-1 CASSPGGGNIQYF TGCGCCAGCAGCCCCGGGGGGGGGAACATTCAGTACTTC
many TRBJ1-2 TRBD1 12 TRBV20-1 CSASTGGGGYTF TGCAGTGCCAGTACAGGGGGTGGTGGCTACACCTTC
once TRBJ2-3 . 13 TRBV29-1 CSVVRGAVRAQYF TGCAGCGTTGTCCGTGGGGCAGTTCGGGCGCAGTATTTT
. TRBJ2-1 TRBD2 15 TRBV3-1/TRBV3-2 CASSPGLAGINEQFF TGTGCCAGCAGCCCCGGACTAGCGGGAATCAATGAGCAGTTCTTC
few TRBJ2-2 TRBD2 16 TRBV14 CASSRTSGSLTGELFF TGTGCCAGCAGCCGTACTAGCGGGTCCCTCACCGGGGAGCTGTTTTTT
. TRBJ2-2 . 14 TRBV2 CASTRESGTGELFF TGTGCCAGCACTCGGGAGTCCGGGACCGGGGAGCTGTTTTTT
few TRBJ2-3 . 11 TRBV29-1 CSVDLTDTQYF TGCAGCGTTGACCTCACAGATACGCAGTATTTT
. TRBJ2-7 . 14 TRBV11-2 CASSAGQTSYEQYF TGTGCCAGCAGCGCCGGACAGACCTCCTACGAGCAGTACTTC
. TRBJ2-3 TRBD2 18 TRBV5-4 CASSLRTSADLSTDTQYF TGTGCCAGCAGCTTACGGACTAGCGCTGACCTTAGCACAGATACGCAGTATTTT
. TRBJ2-1 TRBD2 15 TRBV30 CASSPGLARNNEQFF TGTGCCTCGTCCCCGGGACTAGCGAGGAACAATGAGCAGTTCTTC
. TRBJ2-2 TRBD2 17 TRBV9 CASSVRSLATNTGELFF TGTGCCAGCAGCGTAAGGTCACTAGCGACGAACACCGGGGAGCTGTTTTTT
. TRBJ2-1 . 11 TRBV20-1 CSAHSQNEQFF TGCAGTGCTCATTCCCAGAATGAGCAGTTCTTC
. TRBJ2-1 . 15 TRBV3-1/TRBV3-2 CASSYIGDSYNEQFF TGTGCCAGCAGCTACATCGGGGACTCCTACAATGAGCAGTTCTTC
. TRBJ1-5 . 15 TRBV28 CASSFRGQGNQPQHF TGTGCCAGCAGTTTTCGGGGTCAGGGCAATCAGCCCCAGCATTTT
. TRBJ1-1 TRBD1 18 TRBV5-6 CASRLVRTRQGKNTEAFF TGTGCCAGCAGATTAGTTAGGACCCGACAGGGGAAGAACACTGAAGCTTTCTTT
. TRBJ2-5 TRBD1 15 TRBV27 CASSFRQGARETQYF TGTGCCAGCAGTTTCCGACAGGGGGCGCGAGAGACCCAGTACTTC
. TRBJ2-2 . 23 TRBV21-1 CASSRFKARGRTSGSQGTGELFF TGTGCCAGCAGCAGATTCAAGGCCAGGGGGCGGACTAGCGGGAGTCAGGGCACCGGGGAGCTGTTTTTT
. TRBJ2-7 . 17 TRBV7-8 CASSLVRWRPGSYEQYF TGTGCCAGCAGCTTAGTTAGGTGGCGGCCTGGGTCCTACGAGCAGTACTTC
. TRBJ2-3 TRBD2 17 TRBV2 CASSQTRLAGSTDTQYF TGTGCCAGCAGCCAAACAAGGCTAGCGGGCAGCACAGATACGCAGTATTTT
. TRBJ1-5 . 15 TRBV15 CATSRDAGSGQPQHF TGTGCCACCAGCAGAGATGCCGGGTCGGGACAGCCCCAGCATTTT
. TRBJ2-3 . 13 TRBV7-3 CASSLTGPDTQYF TGTGCCAGCAGCTTAACGGGCCCAGATACGCAGTATTTT
many TRBJ1-6 . 12 TRBV9 CASSGPDSPLHF TGTGCCAGCAGCGGTCCAGATTCACCCCTCCACTTT
. TRBJ2-4 . 13 TRBV12-3/TRBV12-4 CASSLGLKGIQYF TGTGCCAGCAGTTTGGGACTGAAGGGCATTCAGTACTTC
. TRBJ2-2 TRBD1 16 TRBV5-6 CASSPTGTGIPGELFF TGTGCCAGCAGCCCAACCGGGACAGGGATCCCCGGGGAGCTGTTTTTT
few TRBJ2-7 . 13 TRBV2 CASSPAADYEQYF TGTGCCAGCAGCCCCGCGGCTGATTACGAGCAGTACTTC
. TRBJ2-7 . 13 TRBV5-4 CASSLGGYYEQYF TGTGCCAGCAGCTTGGGAGGATACTACGAGCAGTACTTC
few TRBJ2-1 . 14 TRBV7-2 CASSFDGSANEQFF TGTGCCAGCAGCTTTGATGGGAGCGCCAATGAGCAGTTCTTC
few TRBJ2-7 TRBD2 12 TRBV28 CASTSGNYEQYF TGTGCCAGCACTAGCGGAAACTACGAGCAGTACTTC
. TRBJ2-1 . 16 TRBV15 CATSRDSSLSYNEQFF TGTGCCACCAGCAGAGATTCTTCGTTATCCTACAATGAGCAGTTCTTC
. TRBJ2-7 . 13 TRBV11-1 CAISFGTVYEQYF TGTGCCATCAGCTTCGGTACAGTGTACGAGCAGTACTTC
. TRBJ2-7 TRBD2 12 TRBV29-1 CSVGTRNYEQYF TGCAGCGTGGGGACTAGGAACTACGAGCAGTACTTC
. TRBJ1-5 TRBD1 14 TRBV10-2 CASAGQGGNQPQHF TGCGCCAGCGCGGGACAGGGAGGTAATCAGCCCCAGCATTTT
. TRBJ2-2 . 15 TRBV4-1 CASSQERRNTGELFF TGCGCCAGCAGCCAAGAGAGAAGGAACACCGGGGAGCTGTTTTTT
. TRBJ1-4 . 14 TRBV5-4 CASSLPGNNEKLFF TGTGCCAGCAGCTTGCCAGGGAACAATGAAAAACTGTTTTTT